A single sample is the source of the 30 T cell receptor beta chains below, sequenced in a study of identical twins. TCRdb called the 5' RACE reads again in MiXCR, with one record for every CDR3 protein. The table lists 690,000 or so distinct CDR3 sequences, over 8.5% of them singletons. These data were likewise used in another study, on yellow fever vaccine responses in identical twins.

Sequenced input: PBMCs. Receptors originate from a woman aged 18-29 years in good health.

This sequence joins TRBV5-6 and TRBJ2-5, with TRBD1 matching 9 bases. The CDR3 spans 17 residues. Per the germline V gene, CDR1 is SGHDT and CDR2 is YYEEEE. Losses at the gene ends were 3 bases for V and 6 bases for J; bases not matched to a gene: 15. CDR3 sequence: CASSSDRGVLVGKTQYF. The CDR3, as DNA: TGTGCCAGCAGCTCGGACAGGGGAGTTTTGGTCGGGAAGACCCAGTACTTC.

This clonotype was observed at least ten times. V usage is TRBV12-3 or TRBV12-4 and J usage is TRBJ2-7; possible D gene TRBD1, 5 bases. The length of the CDR3 is 16 residues. V was trimmed by 2 bases and J by 0 bases, leaving 14 bases between them. Here the CDR3 reads CASSLMAGSLSYEQYF. In nucleotides, the CDR3 is TGTGCCAGCAGTTTAATGGCAGGGTCCCTCTCCTACGAGCAGTACTTC.

This clonotype was observed once. The rearrangement uses TRBV7-9 and TRBJ2-5, with 7 bases identical to TRBD2. The V gene end was trimmed by 5 bases and the J gene end by 5 bases; junction bases not matched to a gene: 14. CDR1 SEHNR and CDR2 FQNEAQ come from the germline V gene (reference sequence). CDR3 length: 16 residues. CDR3 DNA: TGTGCCAGCAGCGAACCCCCGGGAGGCGGGTCGGAGACCCAGTACTTC. Encoded protein: CASSEPPGGGSETQYF.

The chain carries TRBV4-1 and TRBJ2-3; D call uncertain. Germline loops: CDR1 MGHRA, CDR2 YSYEKL. Trimming pared 1 base from V and 6 bases from J, leaving 20 bases between. This CDR3 spans 17 amino acids. The CDR3 DNA reads TGCGCCAGCAGCCAAGTCCCCGGCCGGAAGGATTCGGATACGCAGTATTTT. The encoded protein is CASSQVPGRKDSDTQYF.

This clonotype was found a few times. This chain links TRBV6-1 with TRBJ2-1; D not certain. The CDR3 has 13 residues. Trimming took off 5 bases at V and 9 bases at J, with 14 bases between the two ends. Per germline, CDR1 MNHNS and CDR2 SASEGT. In nucleotides, the CDR3 is TGTGCCAGCAGTACCCGCGCGTCGCGTGAGCAGTTCTTC. Translation gives CASSTRASREQFF.

V gene TRBV12-3 or TRBV12-4 combines with J gene TRBJ2-1; 13 nucleotides agree with TRBD2. Losses at the gene ends were 8 bases for V and 8 bases for J; bases not matched to a gene: 9. The CDR3 has 15 amino acids. The CDR3 reads CASELAGGPSDEQFF. The CDR3 DNA sequence: TGTGCCAGCGAACTAGCGGGAGGGCCTAGCGATGAGCAGTTCTTC.

This clonotype was recorded a few times. The J gene is TRBJ2-5, the V gene TRBV4-1, with D maybe TRBD1 (6 bases). Germline CDR1 reads MGHRA; CDR2 reads YSYEKL. Trimming pared 0 bases from V and 5 bases from J, leaving 22 bases between. This CDR3 spans 18 amino acids. CDR3 nucleotide sequence: TGCGCCAGCAGCCAAGATCAGCACAGGGTTGACTCTCTGGAGACCCAGTACTTC. Its protein is CASSQDQHRVDSLETQYF.

This clonotype appeared a few times. The genes are TRBV4-3 and TRBJ2-1; 8 bases map to TRBD1. Germline-derived CDR1 and CDR2 are LGHNA and YSLEER. Losses at the gene ends were 0 bases for V and 4 bases for J; bases not matched to a gene: 8. The CDR3 consists of 17 residues. The CDR3 coding sequence is TGCGCCAGCAGCCAAGACCGGGGGACAGGCGCTTACAATGAGCAGTTCTTC. Its translation: CASSQDRGTGAYNEQFF.

Many counts were recorded for this clonotype. The V and J genes are TRBV5-6 and TRBJ2-3, with 7 nucleotides matching TRBD2. Trimming took 1 base from V and 3 from J; bases not matched to a gene: 8. The CDR3 contains 16 residues. CDR1 and CDR2 (germline): SGHDT, YYEEEE. The CDR3, as DNA: TGTGCCAGCAGCTTGCCCGCGGGAGTTGGTACAGATACGCAGTATTTT. Its translation: CASSLPAGVGTDTQYF. Using reference TRBV5-6 and TRBJ2-3 for the parts outside the CDR3, the full variable domain is DAGVTQSPTHLIKTRGQQVTLRCSPKSGHDTVSWYQQALGQGPQFIFQYYEEEERQRGNFPDRFSGHQFPNYSSELNVNALLLGDSALYLCASSLPAGVGTDTQYFGPGTRLTVL.

This clonotype has only a few counts. The chain uses TRBV5-1 and TRBJ1-6; TRBD1 agrees at 9 bases. With V trimmed by 1 base and J by 14 bases, 4 bases remained unmatched. This CDR3 contains 13 residues. Germline assignment: CDR1 SGHRS and CDR2 YFSETQ. DNA of the CDR3: TGCGCCAGCAGCTTGAACAGGGGGCAGACCCTCCACTTT. Protein: CASSLNRGQTLHF. The full variable domain, with the rest looked up from reference TRBV5-1 and TRBJ1-6, is KAGVTQTPRYLIKTRGQQVTLSCSPISGHRSVSWYQQTPGQGLQFLFEYFSETQRNKGNFPGRFSGRQFSNSRSEMNVSTLELGDSALYLCASSLNRGQTLHFGNGTRLTVT.

The V call is TRBV11-2, the J call TRBJ2-2; D gene ambiguous. V shed 2 bases and J shed 1 base, with 5 bases lying between them. The germline V gene has CDR1 SGHAT and CDR2 FQNNGV. CDR3 length: 14 amino acids. Written as DNA, the CDR3 is TGTGCCAGCAGCTTAAGTAAGAACACCGGGGAGCTGTTTTTT. Its protein is CASSLSKNTGELFF.

This clonotype was picked up many times. One end of the junction does not line up with germline, which may come from a read error. The chain carries TRBV29-1 and TRBJ1-2; D call uncertain. The V gene's germline CDR1 is SQVTM and CDR2 ANQGSEA. This CDR3 is built from 11 residues. CDR3 sequence (DNA): TGCAGCGGTGAAGCTAACTATGGCTACACCTTC. Translated: CSGEANYGYTF.

This clonotype was detected a few times. J is TRBJ2-7 and V is TRBV3-1, with TRBD2 matching over 8 bases. CDR1 and CDR2 (germline): LGHDT, YNNKEL (reference sequence). V trimming: 0 bases; J trimming: 3 bases; junction bases outside the gene matches: 4. CDR3 length equals 15 residues. For the CDR3, the DNA is TGTGCCAGCAGCCAAGATTGGACTAGCCTCTACGAGCAGTACTTC. This codes for CASSQDWTSLYEQYF.

The J gene is TRBJ2-3, the V gene TRBV7-2; D uncertain. V gave up 1 base and J gave up 6 bases, with 17 bases separating them. The CDR3 is 16 residues long. The germline gives CDR1 SGHTA, CDR2 FQGNSA. CDR3 in DNA: TGTGCCAGCAGCTTAGATGAGACTTACCGGCAGGATACGCAGTATTTT. Protein product: CASSLDETYRQDTQYF.

This clonotype was observed a handful of times. The V and J genes are TRBV6-2 or TRBV6-3 and TRBJ2-7; 13 nucleotides align to TRBD2. The CDR3 totals 17 residues. Germline values: CDR1 MNHEY, CDR2 SVGEGT. Trimming took 5 bases from V and 3 from J; bases not matched to a gene: 10. The CDR3 protein is CASSRRLAGGSIYEQYF. In DNA form, the CDR3 reads TGTGCCAGCAGTCGCCGACTAGCGGGGGGAAGCATCTACGAGCAGTACTTC.

The V gene is TRBV7-8, the J gene TRBJ2-3, with 7 bases lining up with TRBD2. V was clipped by 5 bases and J by 1 base; unmatched bases: 6. The CDR3 spans 15 residues. CDR1 and CDR2 (germline): SGHVS, FQNEAQ. This chain's CDR3 is CASSPRDYRTDTQYF. CDR3 in DNA: TGTGCCAGCAGCCCCAGGGACTACCGCACAGATACGCAGTATTTT.

This clonotype was observed many times. The chain employs TRBV7-2 and TRBJ1-1; 11 bases fit TRBD1. Germline assignment: CDR1 SGHTA and CDR2 FQGNSA. This CDR3 contains 13 residues. V lost 4 bases and J lost 11; bases outside the gene matches: 6. The CDR3 loop is CASSSRTGGAAFF. The CDR3 DNA sequence: TGTGCCAGCAGCTCCCGGACAGGGGGCGCGGCTTTCTTT.

The V call is TRBV4-2, the J call TRBJ2-5, with a possible D match to TRBD2 (5 bases). V dropped 0 bases and J dropped 5 bases, with 10 bases sitting between them. Germline CDR1 reads LGHNA; CDR2 reads YNFKEQ. CDR3 length equals 14 residues. The CDR3 nucleotides read TGTGCCAGCAGCCAAGATCCGGGGTACGAGACCCAGTACTTC. Encoded protein: CASSQDPGYETQYF.

In its sample, this clonotype was seen a few times. The chain couples TRBV4-3 to TRBJ2-1, with D perhaps TRBD2 (6 bases). V was trimmed by 4 bases and J by 10 bases, leaving 23 bases between them. The V gene's germline CDR1 is LGHNA and CDR2 YSLEER. The CDR3 spans 16 residues. CDR3 amino acids: CASSPYTGLGPQEQFF. The DNA of the CDR3 is TGCGCCAGCAGCCCCTATACGGGACTGGGCCCCCAGGAGCAGTTCTTC.

The table lists this clonotype with a few counts. The chain is built from TRBV7-3 and TRBJ2-5; maybe TRBD2 (5 bases). The germline V gene encodes CDR1 SGHTA and CDR2 FQGTGA. V was clipped by 4 bases and J by 1 base, with 7 bases between them. The CDR3 runs 13 residues. The CDR3 coding sequence is TGTGCCAGCAGCTCGGACTTCCAAGAGACCCAGTACTTC. As protein: CASSSDFQETQYF.

The V call is TRBV5-1, the J call TRBJ1-1; TRBD1 agrees at 8 bases. Germline V gene lookup returns CDR1 SGHRS and CDR2 YFSETQ. This CDR3 has 14 residues. V dropped 2 bases and J dropped 12; count of bases not matched to a gene: 12. The DNA for the CDR3 is TGCGCCAGCAGCTTACTGGACAGGGTGGGGGGGACTTTCTTT. Translation gives CASSLLDRVGGTFF.

The rearrangement joins TRBV19 to TRBJ2-1; D is uncertain. Trimming took 3 bases from V and 6 from J, leaving 9 bases between them. The CDR3 loop spans 13 amino acids. CDR1 is LNHDA and CDR2 is SQIVND in the germline V gene (reference sequence). The CDR3 DNA is TGTGCCAGTAGTATTCGGCGAGCCAATGAGCAGTTCTTC. Translating gives CASSIRRANEQFF.

V and J are TRBV25-1 and TRBJ2-7, with D tentatively TRBD1 or TRBD2 (5 bases each). This CDR3 contains 13 residues. Trimming left V 9 bases short and J 7 bases short, with 19 bases between. The germline V gene encodes CDR1 MGHDK and CDR2 SYGVNS. CDR3 sequence reads: CASQGPVVSEQYF. The CDR3 region has the DNA TGTGCCAGTCAGGGACCGGTGGTTTCGGAGCAGTACTTC.

This clonotype has more than one count but fewer than ten. CDR3 bases: TGCAGTGCTGTTAGCGGGAGGCATTACAATGAGCAGTTCTTC. It codes for CSAVSGRHYNEQFF. The chain carries TRBV20-1 and TRBJ2-1; 10 bases are a match to TRBD2. The CDR3 loop spans 14 amino acids. The ends lost 5 bases at V and 4 bases at J; junction bases unmatched: 5. Germline V CDR1 and CDR2: DFQATT, SNEGSKA (reference sequence).

For the CDR3, the DNA is TGTGCCAGCAGTTACCCAACTGGCGCCCGCGGGGCCAATGAGCAGTTCTTC. Translated, it gives CASSYPTGARGANEQFF. V usage is TRBV6-5 and J usage is TRBJ2-1; maybe TRBD2 (6 bases). This CDR3 has 17 amino acids. V dropped 2 bases and J dropped 6 bases, with 20 bases sitting between them. Germline lookup yields CDR1 MNHEY and CDR2 SVGAGI.

The table lists this clonotype with a few counts. The chain has TRBV24-1 and TRBJ2-1, with 9 positions matching TRBD2. Germline V lookup: CDR1 KGHDR, CDR2 SFDVKD. V was pared by 1 base and J by 5 bases, with 2 bases of the junction left unmatched. The CDR3 spans 15 residues. The chain's CDR3 is CATSDLAGGHNEQFF. DNA for the CDR3: TGTGCCACCAGTGATTTAGCGGGGGGACACAATGAGCAGTTCTTC.

This clonotype was seen many times. The CDR3 spells CASSRQGPGELFF. The DNA for the CDR3 is TGTGCCAGCAGCCGCCAGGGTCCCGGGGAGCTGTTTTTT. V usage is TRBV12-3 or TRBV12-4 and J usage is TRBJ2-2, with a possible D match to TRBD1 (5 bases). The CDR3 spans 13 residues. Deletions cut 6 bases from V and 6 bases from J, with 11 bases between.

On this clonotype: Germline is not matched at one junction end, which may reflect a read error. V and J are TRBV3-1 and TRBJ2-2, with a weak D call TRBD1 (6 bases). Germline-derived CDR1 and CDR2 are LGHDT and YNNKEL (reference sequence). The CDR3 sequence is 15 residues long. This CDR3 is CATSQGQTNTGELFF. DNA for the CDR3: TGTGCCACCAGCCAAGGACAGACGAACACCGGGGAGCTGTTTTTT.

This chain connects TRBV7-6 to TRBJ2-1; 11 nucleotides line up with TRBD2. V was clipped by 4 bases and J by 5 bases; unmatched bases: 4. Germline CDR1 reads SGHVS; CDR2 reads FNYEAQ. The CDR3 totals 15 residues. The CDR3 region has the DNA TGTGCCAGCAGCTCCCCGGGACTAGCGGACAATGAGCAGTTCTTC. This sequence encodes CASSSPGLADNEQFF.

This clonotype turned up a few times. The chain combines TRBV14 with TRBJ2-7; no firm D call. The V end lost 2 bases, the J end lost 1 base, and 21 bases lay between the germline ends. Germline V CDR1 and CDR2: SGHDN, FVKESK. The length of the CDR3 is 18 residues. CDR3 sequence: CASSQNGPGTFRSYEQYF. As DNA, the CDR3 is TGTGCCAGCAGCCAAAATGGACCAGGAACCTTCCGTTCCTACGAGCAGTACTTC.